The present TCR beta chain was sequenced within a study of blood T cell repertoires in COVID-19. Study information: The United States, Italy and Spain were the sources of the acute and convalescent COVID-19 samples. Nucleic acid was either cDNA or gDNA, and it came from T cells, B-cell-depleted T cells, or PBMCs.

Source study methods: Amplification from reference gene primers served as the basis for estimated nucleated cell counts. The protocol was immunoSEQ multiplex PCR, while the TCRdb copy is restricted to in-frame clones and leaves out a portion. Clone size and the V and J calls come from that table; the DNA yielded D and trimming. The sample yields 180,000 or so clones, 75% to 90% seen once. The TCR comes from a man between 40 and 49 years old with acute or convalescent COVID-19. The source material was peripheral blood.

This CDR3 is CASSLLPLRGGTEAFF. CDR3 sequence (DNA): TGTGCCAGCAGTCTGTTGCCGTTGAGGGGAGGGACTGAAGCTTTCTTT. The chain couples TRBV28 to TRBJ1-1; a possible D gene is TRBD1 (5 bases). This CDR3 spans 16 amino acids. The germline gives CDR1 MDHEN, CDR2 SYDVKM. V lost 5 bases, J lost 5 bases, and 21 bases lay in between. Complete variable domain (other parts from reference TRBV28 and TRBJ1-1): DVKVTQSSRYLVKRTGEKVFLECVQDMDHENMFWYRQDPGLGLRLIYFSYDVKMKEKGDIPEGYSVSREKKERFSLILESASTNQTSMYLCASSLLPLRGGTEAFFGQGTRLTVV.